The T cell receptor beta chain under discussion was sequenced for a study of blood T cell repertoires in COVID-19. About the research overall: Whether acute or convalescent, the COVID-19 samples came from the United States, Italy and Spain. The cDNA or gDNA used as material had been derived from T cells, B-cell-depleted T cells, or PBMCs.

Methods used by the authors: Cell counts per sample came from amplifying reference gene primers. Repertoires were generated with immunoSEQ multiplex PCR, while TCRdb's copy carries only in-frame clones and drops some. The V and J calls and clone size were taken over from that table, and D and trimming were inferred from the DNA. The sample shows 90,000 to 150,000 clones, about 79% of them seen only once. The CDR3 has 15 amino acids. The ends lost 5 bases at V and 8 bases at J; junction bases unmatched: 9. Germline-derived CDR1 and CDR2 are SGHTA and FQGNSA. Specimen: peripheral blood. The sequence came from a woman aged 80 or older with acute or convalescent COVID-19. The chain uses TRBV7-2 and TRBJ2-3, with 11 bases fitting TRBD1. This CDR3 is CASSPGQGAGGTQYF. In DNA form, the CDR3 reads TGTGCCAGCAGCCCCGGACAGGGGGCAGGTGGTACGCAGTATTTT.